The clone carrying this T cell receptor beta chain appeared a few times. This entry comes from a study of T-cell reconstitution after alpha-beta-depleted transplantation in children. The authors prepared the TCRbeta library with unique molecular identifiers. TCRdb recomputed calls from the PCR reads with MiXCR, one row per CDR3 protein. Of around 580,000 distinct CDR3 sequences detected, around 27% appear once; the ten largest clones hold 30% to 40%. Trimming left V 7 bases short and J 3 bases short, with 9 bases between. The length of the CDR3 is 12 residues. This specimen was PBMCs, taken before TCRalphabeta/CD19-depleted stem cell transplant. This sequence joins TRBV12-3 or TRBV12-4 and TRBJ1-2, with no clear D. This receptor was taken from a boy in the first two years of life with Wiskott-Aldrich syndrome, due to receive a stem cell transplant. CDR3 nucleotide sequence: TGTGCCAGCACCCGGGGTGACTATGGCTACACCTTC. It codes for CASTRGDYGYTF.